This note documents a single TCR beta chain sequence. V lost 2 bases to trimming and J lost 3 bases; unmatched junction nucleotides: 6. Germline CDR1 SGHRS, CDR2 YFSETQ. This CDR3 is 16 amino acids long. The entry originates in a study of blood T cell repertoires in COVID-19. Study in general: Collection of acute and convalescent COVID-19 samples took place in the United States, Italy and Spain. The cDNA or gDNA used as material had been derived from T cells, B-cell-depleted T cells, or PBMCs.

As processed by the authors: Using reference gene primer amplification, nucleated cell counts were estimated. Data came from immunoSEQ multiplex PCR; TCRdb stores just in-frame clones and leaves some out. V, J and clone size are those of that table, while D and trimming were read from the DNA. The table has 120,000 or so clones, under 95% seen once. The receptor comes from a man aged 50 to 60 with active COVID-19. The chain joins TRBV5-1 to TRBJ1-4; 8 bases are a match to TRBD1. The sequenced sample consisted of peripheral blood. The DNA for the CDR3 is TGCGCCAGCAGCTTCGACAGGGGAGGTTCTAATGAAAAACTGTTTTTT. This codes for CASSFDRGGSNEKLFF.